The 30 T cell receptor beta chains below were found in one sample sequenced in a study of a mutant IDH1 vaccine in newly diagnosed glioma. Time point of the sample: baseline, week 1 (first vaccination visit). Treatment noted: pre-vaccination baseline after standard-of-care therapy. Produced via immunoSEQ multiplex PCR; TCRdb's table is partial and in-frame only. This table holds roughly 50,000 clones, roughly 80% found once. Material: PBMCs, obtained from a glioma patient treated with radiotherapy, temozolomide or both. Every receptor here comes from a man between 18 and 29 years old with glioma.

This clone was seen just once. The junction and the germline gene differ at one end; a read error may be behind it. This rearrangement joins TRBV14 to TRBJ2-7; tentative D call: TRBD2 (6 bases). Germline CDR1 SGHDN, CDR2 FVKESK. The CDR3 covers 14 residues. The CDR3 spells CATSTAGGSYEQYF. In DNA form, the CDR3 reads TGTGCCACCAGCACAGCGGGCGGCTCCTACGAGCAGTACTTC.

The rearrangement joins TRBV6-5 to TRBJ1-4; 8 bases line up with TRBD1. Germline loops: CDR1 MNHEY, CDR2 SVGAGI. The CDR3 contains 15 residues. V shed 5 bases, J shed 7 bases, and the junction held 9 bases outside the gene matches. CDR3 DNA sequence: TGTGCCAGCAGTATCCGGACAGGGAAGGTTGAAAAACTGTTTTTT. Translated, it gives CASSIRTGKVEKLFF.

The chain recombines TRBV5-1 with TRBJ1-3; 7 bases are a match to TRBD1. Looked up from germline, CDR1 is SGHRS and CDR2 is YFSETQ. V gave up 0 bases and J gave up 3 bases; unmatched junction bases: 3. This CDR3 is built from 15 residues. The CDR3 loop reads CASSLEGAGGNTIYF. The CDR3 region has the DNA TGCGCCAGCAGCTTGGAGGGGGCCGGTGGAAACACCATATATTTT.

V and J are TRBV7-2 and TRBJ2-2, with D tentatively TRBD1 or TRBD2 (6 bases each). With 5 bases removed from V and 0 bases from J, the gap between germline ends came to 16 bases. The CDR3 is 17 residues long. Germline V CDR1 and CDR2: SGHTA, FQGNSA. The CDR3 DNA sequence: TGTGCCAGCAGCCCGACAGGACTACACGCGAACACCGGGGAGCTGTTTTTT. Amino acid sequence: CASSPTGLHANTGELFF.

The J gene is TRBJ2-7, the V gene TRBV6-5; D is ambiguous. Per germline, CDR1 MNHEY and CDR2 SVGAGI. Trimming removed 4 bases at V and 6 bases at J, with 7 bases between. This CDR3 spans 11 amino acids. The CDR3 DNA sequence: TGTGCCAGCAGTTCTGTGCGCGAGCAGTACTTC. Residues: CASSSVREQYF.

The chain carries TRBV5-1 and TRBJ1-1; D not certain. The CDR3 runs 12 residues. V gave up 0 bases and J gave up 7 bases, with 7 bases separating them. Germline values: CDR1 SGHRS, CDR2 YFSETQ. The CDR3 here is CASSLDLIEAFF. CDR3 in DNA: TGCGCCAGCAGCTTGGATCTAATTGAAGCTTTCTTT.

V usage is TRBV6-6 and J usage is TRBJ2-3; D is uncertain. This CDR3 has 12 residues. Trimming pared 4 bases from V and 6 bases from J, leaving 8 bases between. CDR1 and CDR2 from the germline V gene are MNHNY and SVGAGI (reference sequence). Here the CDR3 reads CASSWSPDTQYF. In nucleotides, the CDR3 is TGTGCCAGCAGTTGGTCCCCCGATACGCAGTATTTT.

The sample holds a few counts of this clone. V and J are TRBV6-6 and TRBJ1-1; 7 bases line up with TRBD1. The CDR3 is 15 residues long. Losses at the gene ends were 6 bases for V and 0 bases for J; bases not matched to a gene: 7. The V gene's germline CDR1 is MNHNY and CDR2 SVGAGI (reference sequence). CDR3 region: CASSDPGTVNTEAFF. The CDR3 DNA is TGTGCCAGCAGCGATCCCGGGACAGTGAACACTGAAGCTTTCTTT.

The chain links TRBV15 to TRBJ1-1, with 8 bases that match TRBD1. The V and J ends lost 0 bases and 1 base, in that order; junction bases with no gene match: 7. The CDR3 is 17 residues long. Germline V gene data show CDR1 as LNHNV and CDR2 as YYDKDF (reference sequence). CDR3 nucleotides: TGTGCCACCAGCAGAGACCCCCGGACAGGGCGGAACACTGAAGCTTTCTTT. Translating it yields CATSRDPRTGRNTEAFF.

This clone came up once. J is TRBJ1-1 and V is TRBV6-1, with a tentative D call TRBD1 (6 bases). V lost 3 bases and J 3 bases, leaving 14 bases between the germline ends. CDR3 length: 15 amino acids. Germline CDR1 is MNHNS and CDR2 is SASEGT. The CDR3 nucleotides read TGTGCCAGCAGTGAGTGGGGGGGGGCAGACACTGAAGCTTTCTTT. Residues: CASSEWGGADTEAFF.

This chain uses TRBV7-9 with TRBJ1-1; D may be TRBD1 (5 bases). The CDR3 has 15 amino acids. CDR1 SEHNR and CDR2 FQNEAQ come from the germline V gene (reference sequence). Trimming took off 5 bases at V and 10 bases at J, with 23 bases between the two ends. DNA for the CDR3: TGTGCCAGCAGCCCCGAACGGGGAAGGGGTAAGGGAGCTTTCTTT. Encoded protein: CASSPERGRGKGAFF.

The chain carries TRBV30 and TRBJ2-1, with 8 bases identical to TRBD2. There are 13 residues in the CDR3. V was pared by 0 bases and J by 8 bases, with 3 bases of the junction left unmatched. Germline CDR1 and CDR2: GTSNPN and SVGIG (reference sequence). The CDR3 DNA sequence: TGTGCCTGGAGTGTACGGGGGGGATATGAGCAGTTCTTC. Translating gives CAWSVRGGYEQFF.

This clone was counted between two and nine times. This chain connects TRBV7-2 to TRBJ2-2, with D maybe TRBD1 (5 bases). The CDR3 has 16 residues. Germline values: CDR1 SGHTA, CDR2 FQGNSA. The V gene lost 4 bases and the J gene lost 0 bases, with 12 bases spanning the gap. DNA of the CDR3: TGTGCCAGCAGCTCACACAGGCCTCCGAACACCGGGGAGCTGTTTTTT. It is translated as CASSSHRPPNTGELFF.

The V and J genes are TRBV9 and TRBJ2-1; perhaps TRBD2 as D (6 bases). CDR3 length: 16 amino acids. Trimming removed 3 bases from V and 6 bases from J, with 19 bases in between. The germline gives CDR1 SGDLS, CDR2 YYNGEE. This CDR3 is CASSASPGGLGNEQFF. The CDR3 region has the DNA TGTGCCAGCAGCGCATCCCCCGGGGGTTTAGGCAATGAGCAGTTCTTC.

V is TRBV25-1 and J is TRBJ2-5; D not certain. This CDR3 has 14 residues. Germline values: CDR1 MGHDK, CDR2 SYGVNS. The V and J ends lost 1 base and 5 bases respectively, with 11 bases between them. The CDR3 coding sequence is TGTGCCAGCAGTGAATCAACTTCCCGGGAGACCCAGTACTTC. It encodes CASSESTSRETQYF.

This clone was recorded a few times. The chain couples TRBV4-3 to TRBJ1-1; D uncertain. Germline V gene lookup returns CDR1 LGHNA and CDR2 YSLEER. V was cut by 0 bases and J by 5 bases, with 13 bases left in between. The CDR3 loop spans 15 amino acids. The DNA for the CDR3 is TGCGCCAGCAGCCAAGAAGCGTTGGGTAATACTGAAGCTTTCTTT. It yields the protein CASSQEALGNTEAFF.

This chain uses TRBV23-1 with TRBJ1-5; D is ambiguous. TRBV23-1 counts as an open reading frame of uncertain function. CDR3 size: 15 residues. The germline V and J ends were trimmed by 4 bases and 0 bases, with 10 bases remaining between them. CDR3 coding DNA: TGCGCCAGCAGTCCACTGGCGGGTAGCAATCAGCCCCAGCATTTT. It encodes CASSPLAGSNQPQHF.

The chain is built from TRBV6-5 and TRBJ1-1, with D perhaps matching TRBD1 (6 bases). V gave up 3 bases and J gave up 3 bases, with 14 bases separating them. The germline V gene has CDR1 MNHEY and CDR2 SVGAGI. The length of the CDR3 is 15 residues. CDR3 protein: CASSYRGGQDTEAFF. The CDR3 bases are TGTGCCAGCAGTTATCGAGGGGGGCAGGACACTGAAGCTTTCTTT.

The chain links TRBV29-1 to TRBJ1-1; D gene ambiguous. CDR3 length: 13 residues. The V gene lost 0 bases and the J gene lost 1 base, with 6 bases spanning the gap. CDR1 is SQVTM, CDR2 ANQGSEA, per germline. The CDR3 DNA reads TGCAGCGTTGAAGAAGGCGGGAACACTGAAGCTTTCTTT. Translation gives CSVEEGGNTEAFF.

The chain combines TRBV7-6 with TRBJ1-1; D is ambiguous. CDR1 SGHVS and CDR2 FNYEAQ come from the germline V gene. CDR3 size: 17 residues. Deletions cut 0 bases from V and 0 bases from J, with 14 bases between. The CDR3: CASSLAWTPPMNTEAFF. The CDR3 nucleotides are TGTGCCAGCAGCTTAGCGTGGACCCCACCTATGAACACTGAAGCTTTCTTT.

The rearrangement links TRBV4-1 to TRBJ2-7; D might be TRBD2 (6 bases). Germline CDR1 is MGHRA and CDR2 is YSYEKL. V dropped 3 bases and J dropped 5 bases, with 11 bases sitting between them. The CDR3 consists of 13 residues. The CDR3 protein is CASSHAGGNEQYF. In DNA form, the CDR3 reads TGCGCCAGCAGCCATGCCGGGGGTAACGAGCAGTACTTC.

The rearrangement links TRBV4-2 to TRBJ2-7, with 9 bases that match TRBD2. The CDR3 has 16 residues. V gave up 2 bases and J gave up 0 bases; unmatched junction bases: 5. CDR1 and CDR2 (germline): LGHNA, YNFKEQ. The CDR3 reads CASSQLSGSYSYEQYF. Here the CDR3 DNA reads TGTGCCAGCAGCCAACTTAGCGGGAGTTACTCCTACGAGCAGTACTTC.

The CDR3 reads CASSLGRQEGYGYTF. The CDR3 region has the DNA TGCGCCAGCAGCTTGGGTCGGCAGGAGGGCTATGGCTACACCTTC. The V gene is TRBV5-1, the J gene TRBJ1-2; the D is unclear. Germline V gives CDR1 SGHRS, CDR2 YFSETQ. The CDR3 has 15 residues. V was trimmed by 0 bases and J by 4 bases, leaving 13 bases between them.

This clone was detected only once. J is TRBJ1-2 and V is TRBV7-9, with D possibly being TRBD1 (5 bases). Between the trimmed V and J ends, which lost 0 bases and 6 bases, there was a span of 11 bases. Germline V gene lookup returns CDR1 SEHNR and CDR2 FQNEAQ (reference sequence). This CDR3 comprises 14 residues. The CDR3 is CASSLAGGIHGYTF. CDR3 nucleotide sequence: TGTGCCAGCAGCTTAGCCGGGGGGATCCATGGCTACACCTTC. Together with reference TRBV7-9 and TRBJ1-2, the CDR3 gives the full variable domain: DTGVSQNPRHKITKRGQNVTFRCDPISEHNRLYWYRQTLGQGPEFLTYFQNEAQLEKSRLLSDRFSAERPKGSFSTLEIQRTEQGDSAMYLCASSLAGGIHGYTFGSGTRLTVV.

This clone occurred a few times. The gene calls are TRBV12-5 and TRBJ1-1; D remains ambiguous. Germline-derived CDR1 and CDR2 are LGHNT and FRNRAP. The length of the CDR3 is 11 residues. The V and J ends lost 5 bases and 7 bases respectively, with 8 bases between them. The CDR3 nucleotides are TGTGCTAGTGGTCTGGGGTTTGAAGCTTTCTTT. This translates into CASGLGFEAFF.

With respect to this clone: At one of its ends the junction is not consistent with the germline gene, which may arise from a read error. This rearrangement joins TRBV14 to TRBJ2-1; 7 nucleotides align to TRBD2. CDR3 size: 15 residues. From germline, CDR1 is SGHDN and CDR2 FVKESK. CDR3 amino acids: CASSLGGGIYDEQFF. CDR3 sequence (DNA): TGTGCCAGCAGCCTAGGCGGGGGAATCTACGATGAGCAGTTCTTC.

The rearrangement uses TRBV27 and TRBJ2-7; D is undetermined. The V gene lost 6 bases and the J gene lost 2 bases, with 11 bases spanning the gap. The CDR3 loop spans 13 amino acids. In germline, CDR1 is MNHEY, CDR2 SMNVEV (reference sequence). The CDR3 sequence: CASSLGRTYEQYF. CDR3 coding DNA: TGTGCCAGCAGCCTAGGTCGGACCTACGAGCAGTACTTC.

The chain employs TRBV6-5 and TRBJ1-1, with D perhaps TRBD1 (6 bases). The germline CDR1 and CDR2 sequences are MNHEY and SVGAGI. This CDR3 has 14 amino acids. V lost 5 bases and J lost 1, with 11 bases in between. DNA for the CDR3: TGTGCCAGCAGTGAAGGACAGAGGAACACTGAAGCTTTCTTT. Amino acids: CASSEGQRNTEAFF.

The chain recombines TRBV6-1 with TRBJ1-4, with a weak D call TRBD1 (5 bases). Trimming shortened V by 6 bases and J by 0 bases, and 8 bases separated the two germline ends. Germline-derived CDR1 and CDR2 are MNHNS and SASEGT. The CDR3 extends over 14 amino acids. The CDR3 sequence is CASSTGSTNEKLFF. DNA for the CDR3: TGTGCCAGCAGCACAGGATCAACTAATGAAAAACTGTTTTTT.

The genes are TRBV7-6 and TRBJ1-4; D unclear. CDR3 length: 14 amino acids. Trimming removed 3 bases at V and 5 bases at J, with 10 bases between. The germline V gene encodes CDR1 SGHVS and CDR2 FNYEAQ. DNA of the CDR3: TGTGCCAGCAGCTTGATCGGCAGAAATGAAAAACTGTTTTTT. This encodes CASSLIGRNEKLFF.